In this sample, the clone carrying this T cell receptor (beta chain) turned up once. The target antigen is unknown. The source of the sample is a study of cytomegalovirus exposure and HLA in healthy donors. As for the study in general: The 120 or so validation repertoires used a platform that matched the one used for the 600 to 750 first-cohort repertoires, as a later analysis reported. Whole-study findings and limits: While the bulk of TCR sequences proved rare, some public TCRs turned up in many donors. As was reported, the classifier diagnosed cytomegalovirus status with high specificity and sensitivity.

The V gene end was trimmed by 11 bases and the J gene end by 2 bases; junction bases not matched to a gene: 24. The CDR3 has 21 residues. Germline-derived CDR1 and CDR2 are SGHVS and FNYEAQ. Measured with immunoSEQ multiplex PCR; TCRdb has only the in-frame clones, and not every one. The sample shows 90,000 to 100,000 clones, about 90% of them seen only once. Sequencing input: PBMCs. This sequence originates from a man younger than 35 in good health and CMV-seropositive. This rearrangement joins TRBV7-6 to TRBJ2-1, with 13 bases fitting TRBD2. The CDR3 DNA reads TGTGCCTCGGCATCCCAAACAAAACTAGCGGGAGGGCCCGGGACCTACAATGAGCAGTTCTTC. This encodes CASASQTKLAGGPGTYNEQFF.